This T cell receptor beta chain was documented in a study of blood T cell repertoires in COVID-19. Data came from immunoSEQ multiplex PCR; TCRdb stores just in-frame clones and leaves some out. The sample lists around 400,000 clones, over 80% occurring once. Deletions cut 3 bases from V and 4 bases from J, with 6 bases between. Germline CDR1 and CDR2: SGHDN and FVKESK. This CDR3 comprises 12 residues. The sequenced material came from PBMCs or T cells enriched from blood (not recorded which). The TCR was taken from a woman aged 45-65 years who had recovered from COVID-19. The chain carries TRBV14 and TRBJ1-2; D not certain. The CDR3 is CASSQSGYGYTF. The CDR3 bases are TGTGCCAGCAGCCAGAGCGGCTATGGCTACACCTTC. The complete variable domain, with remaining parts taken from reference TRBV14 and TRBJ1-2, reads EAGVTQFPSHSVIEKGQTVTLRCDPISGHDNLYWYRRVMGKEIKFLLHFVKESKQDESGMPNNRFLAERTGGTYSTLKVQPAELEDSGVYFCASSQSGYGYTFGSGTRLTVV.